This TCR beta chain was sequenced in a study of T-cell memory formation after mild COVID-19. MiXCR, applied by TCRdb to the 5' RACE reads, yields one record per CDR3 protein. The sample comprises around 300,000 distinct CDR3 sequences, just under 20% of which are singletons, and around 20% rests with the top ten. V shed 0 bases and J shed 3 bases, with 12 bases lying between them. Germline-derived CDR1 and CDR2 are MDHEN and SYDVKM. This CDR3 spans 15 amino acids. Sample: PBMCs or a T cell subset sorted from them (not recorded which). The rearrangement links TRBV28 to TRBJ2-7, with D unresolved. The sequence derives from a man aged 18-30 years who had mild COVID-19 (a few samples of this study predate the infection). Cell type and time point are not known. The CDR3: CASSLCFGSLYEQYV. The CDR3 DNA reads TGTGCCAGCAGTTTATGCTTTGGGTCCCTCTACGAGCAGTACGTC.